A selection of T cell receptor beta chains follows, all from one sample in a study of T cells in Graves' hyperthyroidism and ophthalmopathy. TCRdb called the multiplex PCR reads again in MiXCR, with one record for every CDR3 protein. The sample gives more than 300,000 distinct CDR3 sequences, approximately 14% of which show up once; 15% to 20% is in the top ten. What was sequenced was blood. The receptors were sampled from a woman aged 25 to 39 with Graves' ophthalmopathy. CDR3s include the opening cysteine and the closing phenylalanine or tryptophan. The D gene is left open where the match is weak. Size values are once, few and many counts, or a class for expanded clones, and some rows have none.

v_call	j_call	clone_size	d_call	cdr3_nt	cdr3_aa
TRBV18	TRBJ1-1	many	.	TGTGCCAGCTCACCAGGGGCCATTAACACTGAAGCTTTCTTT	CASSPGAINTEAFF
TRBV28	TRBJ1-1	many	.	TGTGCCAGCAGTTTCGTCCAAAATGAAGCTTTCTTT	CASSFVQNEAFF
TRBV3-1	TRBJ2-5	many	TRBD1	TGTGCCAGCGGCCACAGGGGGCGCGTAGAGACCCAGTACTTC	CASGHRGRVETQYF
TRBV20-1	TRBJ2-5	many	.	TGCAGTGCTAGATCCCCCTCAGGGGTAGAGACCCAGTACTTC	CSARSPSGVETQYF
TRBV9	TRBJ2-1	few	.	TGTGCCAGCAGCGTAGGGCCAGGAAGGGGGAATGAGCAGTTCTTC	CASSVGPGRGNEQFF
TRBV12-3/TRBV12-4	TRBJ1-4	many	.	TGTGCCAGCAGCCGGGGTGAAAAACTGTTTTTT	CASSRGEKLFF
TRBV5-6	TRBJ1-2	many	.	TGTGCCAGCAGCTTGGAGGGGATGAACAGGCATCGCGGTTTGGGCTACACCTTC	CASSLEGMNRHRGLGYTF
TRBV11-2	TRBJ2-7	many	.	TGTGCCAGCAGCTTAGATCCTCCCTACGAGCAGTACTTC	CASSLDPPYEQYF
TRBV6-1	TRBJ2-1	many	.	TGTGCCAGCAGTTTTAAACCGGGACATACTAATGAGCAGTTCTTC	CASSFKPGHTNEQFF
TRBV3-1	TRBJ1-1	.	.	TGTGCCAGCAGCCAAGGGATGCGGGTTGAAGCTTTCTTT	CASSQGMRVEAFF